At least ten counts were recorded for the clone carrying this TCR beta chain. This record belongs to a study of T cell repertoires in cytomegalovirus infection. Study-wide background: CMV infection plus the matching HLA type was flagged by public TCR beta signatures.

Each CDR3 protein gets one entry after TCRdb re-called the reads with MiXCR. This table has 200,000 to 250,000 distinct CDR3 sequences, roughly an eighth appearing once. Sequencing input: PBMCs. This clonotype originated in a human donor in good health (CMV status not recorded). Some clones in this sample may be carry-over from other donors' samples.

The CDR3, as DNA: TGTGCCAGTAGTACCAGCAATCAGCCCCAGCATTTT. It translates to CASSTSNQPQHF. The chain recombines TRBV19 with TRBJ1-5; D gene ambiguous. CDR3 size: 12 residues. The V gene lost 4 bases and the J gene lost 1 base, with 2 bases spanning the gap. The V gene's germline CDR1 is LNHDA and CDR2 SQIVND (reference sequence).